The source of this TCR beta chain is a study of beta chain features in type 1 diabetes. The isolated RNA, all of it, was reverse transcribed, so expressed TCRB transcripts were what got sequenced. Using immunoSEQ multiplex PCR, the repertoire was profiled, and TCRdb retains in-frame clones only, with some absent. The sample contains just over 450,000 clones, roughly 31% of which appear only once. V lost 4 bases to trimming and J lost 0 bases, with 22 bases between them. Germline CDR1 and CDR2: SQVTM and ANQGSEA. The CDR3 loop spans 17 amino acids. The source material was naive CD4+ T cells from blood. The TCR was taken from a man between 18 and 35 years old in good health. This chain connects TRBV29-1 to TRBJ2-7; D remains unclear. In nucleotides, the CDR3 is TGCAGCGTTGCGGGCCAAGGCGGAGCGCCGAGCTCCTACGAGCAGTACTTC. Its translation is CSVAGQGGAPSSYEQYF.